This is a list of T cell receptor beta chains from one sample in a study of blood T cell repertoires in COVID-19. The method was immunoSEQ multiplex PCR; TCRdb's version includes in-frame clones alone and lacks a portion of them. The sample consists of under 75,000 clones, 75% to 90% of them appearing once. What was sequenced was peripheral blood. All receptors derive from a man aged 45-60 years with active COVID-19. Both conserved end residues are part of each CDR3. D genes are given only for firm matches. Not every row has a clone size; where given, it reads once, few, many or a size class.

CDR3nt: TGTGCCAGCAGTCTCTCAGGGGCCCCTTCACAGCATTTT; CDR3aa: CASSLSGAPSQHF; d_gene: -; j_gene: TRBJ1-5; v_gene: TRBV12-3/TRBV12-4; abundance: -
CDR3nt: TGTGCCAGAAGCTTTAAGCGGGGAGTCTACAATGAGCAGTTCTTC; CDR3aa: CARSFKRGVYNEQFF; d_gene: TRBD2; j_gene: TRBJ2-1; v_gene: TRBV5-3; abundance: -
CDR3nt: TGTGCCAGCAGCTCCAACTCTGGAAACACCATATATTTT; CDR3aa: CASSSNSGNTIYF; d_gene: -; j_gene: TRBJ1-3; v_gene: TRBV7-9; abundance: -
CDR3nt: TGTGCCAGCAGCTTAGAGGTCAGGGGTCGTGGCTACACCTTC; CDR3aa: CASSLEVRGRGYTF; d_gene: -; j_gene: TRBJ1-2; v_gene: TRBV7-8; abundance: -
CDR3nt: TGTGCCAGCAGCTTAGCGGGAGGGGGGGGCTACGAGCAGTACTTC; CDR3aa: CASSLAGGGGYEQYF; d_gene: -; j_gene: TRBJ2-7; v_gene: TRBV7-2; abundance: -
CDR3nt: TGTGCCAGCAGTTCAGGGCAGAATTCACCCCTCCACTTT; CDR3aa: CASSSGQNSPLHF; d_gene: -; j_gene: TRBJ1-6; v_gene: TRBV5-4; abundance: -
CDR3nt: TGTGCCAGCAGCTTGAAAGGAGGGGGCTCCAACTATGGCTACACCTTC; CDR3aa: CASSLKGGGSNYGYTF; d_gene: TRBD1; j_gene: TRBJ1-2; v_gene: TRBV5-4; abundance: once
CDR3nt: TGTGCCAGCAGCCAATCGGGTCAGGGGTATTATGGCTACACCTTC; CDR3aa: CASSQSGQGYYGYTF; d_gene: -; j_gene: TRBJ1-2; v_gene: TRBV16; abundance: few
CDR3nt: TGTGCCTGGAGTTCACAGGGGGTAACCTATAATTCACCCCTCCACTTT; CDR3aa: CAWSSQGVTYNSPLHF; d_gene: TRBD1; j_gene: TRBJ1-6; v_gene: TRBV30; abundance: -
CDR3nt: TGTGCCAGCAGTCTCCGGGACACCTCTTCCGGCTACACCTTC; CDR3aa: CASSLRDTSSGYTF; d_gene: -; j_gene: TRBJ1-2; v_gene: TRBV6-6; abundance: -
CDR3nt: TGTGCCAGCAGCTTACGGCCTAGCGGGGTGAAAGATACGCAGTATTTT; CDR3aa: CASSLRPSGVKDTQYF; d_gene: TRBD2; j_gene: TRBJ2-3; v_gene: TRBV11-2; abundance: -
CDR3nt: TGTGCCAGCAGTCCGCCCGGGGGGATCACCGGGGAGCTGTTTTTT; CDR3aa: CASSPPGGITGELFF; d_gene: TRBD2; j_gene: TRBJ2-2; v_gene: TRBV6-2/TRBV6-3; abundance: -
CDR3nt: TGTGCCACCAGTATGGACAGGACATTTGAAGCTTTCTTT; CDR3aa: CATSMDRTFEAFF; d_gene: TRBD1; j_gene: TRBJ1-1; v_gene: TRBV15; abundance: -
CDR3nt: TGTGCCAGTACCCTAACAGGGGACTATCAGCCCCAGCATTTT; CDR3aa: CASTLTGDYQPQHF; d_gene: TRBD1; j_gene: TRBJ1-5; v_gene: TRBV19; abundance: -
CDR3nt: TGTGCCAGCAGCTCTCTGTGGAACACTGAAGCTTTCTTT; CDR3aa: CASSSLWNTEAFF; d_gene: -; j_gene: TRBJ1-1; v_gene: TRBV3-1/TRBV3-2; abundance: few
CDR3nt: TGTGCCAGCAGTGACCTAGCGGCAGAGACCCAGTACTTC; CDR3aa: CASSDLAAETQYF; d_gene: TRBD2; j_gene: TRBJ2-5; v_gene: TRBV12-3/TRBV12-4; abundance: -
CDR3nt: TGTGCCAGCGACAATTTTCCAGATACGCAGTATTTT; CDR3aa: CASDNFPDTQYF; d_gene: -; j_gene: TRBJ2-3; v_gene: TRBV6-5; abundance: -
CDR3nt: TGTGCCAGCAGTGAATCCCGGGACAGGGGCTTCTATGGCTACACCTTC; CDR3aa: CASSESRDRGFYGYTF; d_gene: TRBD1; j_gene: TRBJ1-2; v_gene: TRBV2; abundance: -
CDR3nt: TGTGCCAGCAGTCTGAGCACAGATACGCAGTATTTT; CDR3aa: CASSLSTDTQYF; d_gene: -; j_gene: TRBJ2-3; v_gene: TRBV28; abundance: -
CDR3nt: TGTGCCAGCAGTGACAGGGTTGGGGAAAAACTGTTTTTT; CDR3aa: CASSDRVGEKLFF; d_gene: -; j_gene: TRBJ1-4; v_gene: TRBV2; abundance: -
CDR3nt: TGTGCCAGCAGCGTAGTGGGCGGGACGGAGCAGTTCTTC; CDR3aa: CASSVVGGTEQFF; d_gene: -; j_gene: TRBJ2-1; v_gene: TRBV9; abundance: -
CDR3nt: TGTGCCAGCAGGGCCCTAGCGGGCCCCTACGAGCAGTACTTC; CDR3aa: CASRALAGPYEQYF; d_gene: TRBD2; j_gene: TRBJ2-7; v_gene: TRBV28; abundance: -
CDR3nt: TGTGCCAGCAGCTTAGGTGGCGGGGGTTCTGGAAACACCATATATTTT; CDR3aa: CASSLGGGGSGNTIYF; d_gene: -; j_gene: TRBJ1-3; v_gene: TRBV7-8; abundance: -
CDR3nt: TGCAGCGTTAGAGACAGCATCAATCAGCCCCAGCATTTT; CDR3aa: CSVRDSINQPQHF; d_gene: -; j_gene: TRBJ1-5; v_gene: TRBV29-1; abundance: -